This is a list of T cell receptor beta chains from one sample in a study of blood T cell repertoires in COVID-19. Sequenced by immunoSEQ multiplex PCR; TCRdb stores in-frame clones only, minus some. The top ten clones hold less than 6% of a sample with over 250,000 clones, about 89% of them seen once. What was sequenced was PBMCs or T cells enriched from blood (not recorded which). These receptor sequences come from a woman aged 30 to 39 who had recovered from COVID-19. Both conserved end residues are part of each CDR3. The order of the fields is D gene, V gene, clone size, J gene, CDR3 DNA, CDR3 protein. D genes are given only for firm matches. Clone size, where shown, is once, few, many, or a class for clones that have expanded.

D: TRBD2; V: TRBV5-1; size: .; J: TRBJ2-5; DNA: TGCGCCAGCAGCTTGGTTGGGACTAGACAAGAGACCCAGTACTTC; CDR3: CASSLVGTRQETQYF
D: .; V: TRBV30; size: once; J: TRBJ1-6; DNA: TGTGCCTGGAGTGTAGGGGTGCGCGATTCACCCCTCCACTTT; CDR3: CAWSVGVRDSPLHF
D: .; V: TRBV7-2; size: once; J: TRBJ2-2; DNA: TGTGCCAGCCTTAGGACATATCACACCGGGGAGCTGTTTTTT; CDR3: CASLRTYHTGELFF
D: TRBD1; V: TRBV5-8; size: .; J: TRBJ1-4; DNA: TGTGCCAGCAGCTTGGGTCGCAAGGGGGCTGGAGAAAAACTGTTTTTT; CDR3: CASSLGRKGAGEKLFF
D: .; V: TRBV5-5; size: .; J: TRBJ1-1; DNA: TGTGCCAGCAGCTTGCTACAGGGAATATCGGCGGTAGCTTTCTTT; CDR3: CASSLLQGISAVAFF
D: .; V: TRBV2; size: few; J: TRBJ1-2; DNA: TGTGCCAGCAGTGCAGATGGCAGGGCTGCTGGCTACACCTTC; CDR3: CASSADGRAAGYTF
D: TRBD1; V: TRBV7-8; size: .; J: TRBJ1-3; DNA: TGTGCCAGCAGTTTTCGCCCGGGACAGGGGGCTTACCTTGGAGGAAACACCATATATTTT; CDR3: CASSFRPGQGAYLGGNTIYF
D: TRBD2; V: TRBV5-4; size: .; J: TRBJ2-1; DNA: TGTGCCAGCAGCTTGTCGGGGGGGTCGTATAATGAGCAGTTCTTC; CDR3: CASSLSGGSYNEQFF
D: .; V: TRBV10-3; size: .; J: TRBJ1-2; DNA: TGTGCCATCAGTGAGTCCCTACAGCTGTATGGCTACACCTTC; CDR3: CAISESLQLYGYTF
D: .; V: TRBV9; size: .; J: TRBJ1-4; DNA: TGTGCCAGCAGCGTAGCCTACGGGGGTGAAAAACTGTTTTTT; CDR3: CASSVAYGGEKLFF
D: .; V: TRBV4-3; size: .; J: TRBJ1-4; DNA: TGCGCCAGCAGCCACTACAGGAATGAAAAACTGTTTTTT; CDR3: CASSHYRNEKLFF
D: TRBD1; V: TRBV18; size: .; J: TRBJ1-1; DNA: TGTGCCAGCTCAACGATCGGACAGGGTCTGAGTACTGAAGCTTTCTTT; CDR3: CASSTIGQGLSTEAFF
D: .; V: TRBV19; size: .; J: TRBJ2-7; DNA: TGTGCCAGTAGTGCCGGGGACCGTGCGGGGGAGCAGTACTTC; CDR3: CASSAGDRAGEQYF
D: TRBD1; V: TRBV2; size: few; J: TRBJ1-2; DNA: TGTGCCAGCAGTCAGACAGGGGCCTATGGCTACACCTTC; CDR3: CASSQTGAYGYTF
D: .; V: TRBV6-1; size: once; J: TRBJ2-7; DNA: TGTGCCAGCAGTGAACCGTCACGGGGGAACTCCTACGAGCAGTACTTC; CDR3: CASSEPSRGNSYEQYF
D: .; V: TRBV27; size: .; J: TRBJ1-3; DNA: TGTGCCAGTTCCGCAGGCGCCAACTCTGGAAACACCATATATTTT; CDR3: CASSAGANSGNTIYF
D: .; V: TRBV3-1/TRBV3-2; size: .; J: TRBJ1-2; DNA: TGTGCCAGCAGCCACGCTCTCGACGGGAGGAACTATGGCTACACCTTC; CDR3: CASSHALDGRNYGYTF
D: .; V: TRBV4-1; size: few; J: TRBJ2-5; DNA: TGCGCCAGCAGCCAGGTACAGGGCGGTTTGGAGACCCAGTACTTC; CDR3: CASSQVQGGLETQYF
D: TRBD1; V: TRBV7-2; size: once; J: TRBJ2-6; DNA: TGTGCCAGCAGCCTCTTTATAAAAGGACAGGGGGTAAGGGCCAACGTCCTGACTTTC; CDR3: CASSLFIKGQGVRANVLTF
D: TRBD1; V: TRBV6-2/TRBV6-3; size: few; J: TRBJ2-5; DNA: TGTGCCAGCAGTCGGGACAGGGCCAGGGAGACCCAGTACTTC; CDR3: CASSRDRARETQYF
D: TRBD1; V: TRBV13; size: .; J: TRBJ1-3; DNA: TGTGCCAGCAGCTCCGCCCTCCGGGACAGCTCTGGAAACACCATATATTTT; CDR3: CASSSALRDSSGNTIYF
D: TRBD1; V: TRBV9; size: .; J: TRBJ1-1; DNA: TGTGCCAGCAGCGTAAGACAGGGGTCCCCTGAAGCTTTCTTT; CDR3: CASSVRQGSPEAFF
D: .; V: TRBV5-1; size: .; J: TRBJ2-3; DNA: TGCGCCAGCAGCTTGAACAGCCCCACAGATACGCAGTATTTT; CDR3: CASSLNSPTDTQYF
D: TRBD1; V: TRBV11-1; size: .; J: TRBJ1-2; DNA: TGTGCCAGCAGCCCTTCCCCGACGACAGGGTTCTATGGCTACACCTTC; CDR3: CASSPSPTTGFYGYTF
D: .; V: TRBV19; size: few; J: TRBJ1-6; DNA: TGTGCCAGTAGTATAGGGGCGAGCTCCTATAATTCACCCCTCCACTTT; CDR3: CASSIGASSYNSPLHF
D: .; V: TRBV5-1; size: .; J: TRBJ2-2; DNA: TGCGCCAACAGCCCCCTCACAGGGTTGACCCTTAGAACCGGGGAGCTGTTTTTT; CDR3: CANSPLTGLTLRTGELFF
D: .; V: TRBV7-9; size: .; J: TRBJ2-3; DNA: TGTGCCAGCAGCCCTAGCGTTATCCTAGATACGCAGTATTTT; CDR3: CASSPSVILDTQYF
D: TRBD1; V: TRBV6-1; size: .; J: TRBJ1-1; DNA: TGTGCCAGCAGTGAATTACCCCGGGACAGAGCTTTCTTT; CDR3: CASSELPRDRAFF
D: .; V: TRBV7-9; size: .; J: TRBJ2-3; DNA: TGTGCCAGCAGCTTAGTGAGGACAGATACGCAGTATTTT; CDR3: CASSLVRTDTQYF
D: TRBD1; V: TRBV19; size: .; J: TRBJ2-5; DNA: TGTGCCAGTAGTATCGGGACAGGGCAAGAGACCCAGTACTTC; CDR3: CASSIGTGQETQYF
D: TRBD2; V: TRBV14; size: few; J: TRBJ2-5; DNA: TGTGCCAGCAGCCGAGGCTGGACTAGCGGGGGAGCACAAGAGACCCAGTACTTC; CDR3: CASSRGWTSGGAQETQYF
D: .; V: TRBV5-6; size: .; J: TRBJ2-5; DNA: TGTGCCAGCAGCTTGTATGGCGGGTTAGAGACCCAGTACTTC; CDR3: CASSLYGGLETQYF
D: TRBD1; V: TRBV28; size: .; J: TRBJ1-2; DNA: TGTGCCAGCAGGCCTACAGGGGGCGGTTTTGGACCTAACTATGGCTACACCTTC; CDR3: CASRPTGGGFGPNYGYTF
D: .; V: TRBV19; size: .; J: TRBJ1-2; DNA: TGTGCCAGTAGTATCTATACCCAGGGGTTACAAGGCTACACCTTC; CDR3: CASSIYTQGLQGYTF
D: .; V: TRBV28; size: .; J: TRBJ1-2; DNA: TGTGCCAGCAGTTTCTCAAAGGTAGACTCTAACTATGGCTACACCTTC; CDR3: CASSFSKVDSNYGYTF
D: .; V: TRBV7-6; size: .; J: TRBJ1-1; DNA: TGTGCCAGCAGCTCCCAGGGGTCGAACACTGAAGCTTTCTTT; CDR3: CASSSQGSNTEAFF
D: .; V: TRBV12-3/TRBV12-4; size: .; J: TRBJ1-2; DNA: TGTGCCAGCAGTTTAGCTGGGGGGTATGGCTACACCTTC; CDR3: CASSLAGGYGYTF
D: TRBD1; V: TRBV11-3; size: .; J: TRBJ1-6; DNA: TGTGCCAGCAGCTTAACCAACCGGGACAGGGGGCTCGTGGGGAATTCACCCCTCCACTTT; CDR3: CASSLTNRDRGLVGNSPLHF
D: .; V: TRBV5-6; size: few; J: TRBJ1-6; DNA: TGTGCCAGCAGCTCGTTGAAGGAGCCGGGGAATTCACCCCTCCACTTT; CDR3: CASSSLKEPGNSPLHF
D: .; V: TRBV19; size: .; J: TRBJ1-5; DNA: TGTGCCAGTAGTGACATTCGAGCGGATAATCAACCCCAGCATTTT; CDR3: CASSDIRADNQPQHF
D: .; V: TRBV3-1/TRBV3-2; size: .; J: TRBJ1-6; DNA: TGTGCCAGCAGCCGTGCGCGGCAGGGCAATTCACCCCTCCACTTT; CDR3: CASSRARQGNSPLHF
D: .; V: TRBV28; size: .; J: TRBJ1-4; DNA: TGTGCCAGCAGTTGGGGGGCAACTAATGAAAAACTGTTTTTT; CDR3: CASSWGATNEKLFF
D: TRBD2; V: TRBV9; size: .; J: TRBJ2-6; DNA: TGTGCCAGCAGCGCAACTAGCGGGGCGAGCTCTGGGGCCAACGTCCTGACTTTC; CDR3: CASSATSGASSGANVLTF
D: .; V: TRBV18; size: few; J: TRBJ2-3; DNA: TGTGCCAGCTCACCACCGAGTCGCACAGATACGCAGTATTTT; CDR3: CASSPPSRTDTQYF
D: TRBD1; V: TRBV10-1; size: .; J: TRBJ1-1; DNA: TGCGCCAGCTCTCGCCTTCAGGGGGACACTGAAGCTTTCTTT; CDR3: CASSRLQGDTEAFF
D: .; V: TRBV3-1/TRBV3-2; size: few; J: TRBJ1-2; DNA: TGTGCCAGCAGCCCCGGACAGACCTATGGCTACACCTTC; CDR3: CASSPGQTYGYTF
D: .; V: TRBV28; size: .; J: TRBJ2-7; DNA: TGTGCCAGCAGACCCCCGGGTGGAAACCACGAGCAGTACTTC; CDR3: CASRPPGGNHEQYF
D: .; V: TRBV5-1; size: .; J: TRBJ2-3; DNA: TGCGCCAGCGCTGGGCGGGTGAGCACAGATACGCAGTATTTT; CDR3: CASAGRVSTDTQYF
D: TRBD1; V: TRBV10-3; size: once; J: TRBJ1-1; DNA: TGTGCCATTAGATTAGACAGGGACCGCACTGAAGCTTTCTTT; CDR3: CAIRLDRDRTEAFF
D: .; V: TRBV7-2; size: .; J: TRBJ2-3; DNA: TGTGCCAGCAGCCCTACAATCGAAAACAGGGCAGAGGCGCAGTATTTT; CDR3: CASSPTIENRAEAQYF
D: .; V: TRBV11-3; size: .; J: TRBJ1-5; DNA: TGTGCCAGCAGCCACCTCGGGGATAGCAATCAGCCCCAGCATTTT; CDR3: CASSHLGDSNQPQHF
D: TRBD1; V: TRBV27; size: .; J: TRBJ2-2; DNA: TGTGCCAGCAGTTCTCACAGGGGGAGCGACACCGGGGAGCTGTTTTTT; CDR3: CASSSHRGSDTGELFF
D: .; V: TRBV2; size: .; J: TRBJ2-5; DNA: TGTGCCAGCAGCAGGGACTCCGGGGAGACCCAGTACTTC; CDR3: CASSRDSGETQYF
D: TRBD1; V: TRBV6-2/TRBV6-3; size: .; J: TRBJ2-5; DNA: TGTGCCAGCAGTTACCCAACACAGGGGCACTTC; CDR3: CASSYPTQGHF
D: TRBD1; V: TRBV2; size: .; J: TRBJ1-6; DNA: TGTGCCAGCAGGGGAGGGGGACAGGGGTACTCCTATAATTCACCCCTCCACTTT; CDR3: CASRGGGQGYSYNSPLHF